This TCR beta chain was documented in a study of Ad26.COV2.S vaccination and SARS-CoV-2 variants. Background on the study: The vaccine Ad26.COV2.S was put into the muscle once, or twice with 56 days between.

The treatment was: about 20 received Ad26.COV2.S at low or high dose, single or two shots; about 5 received placebo; per-sample allocation not given. The samples were gathered on day 63 after the first injection of vaccine or placebo. Clones were read by immunoSEQ multiplex PCR, and TCRdb kept only the in-frame ones, dropping some. The table includes hundreds of thousands of clones, approximately 92% detected once. Specimen: peripheral blood, collected in a trial of Ad26.COV2.S vaccine versus placebo. This TCR was recovered from a person between 18 and 65 years old who received the Ad26.COV2.S COVID-19 vaccine or a placebo.

The CDR3 sequence is CASSAILAGGGYNEQFF. CDR3 in DNA: TGTGCCAGCAGCGCCATACTAGCGGGAGGCGGTTACAATGAGCAGTTCTTC. The rearrangement uses TRBV7-2 and TRBJ2-1; 12 bases are shared with TRBD2. The CDR3 sequence is 17 residues long. The germline V gene encodes CDR1 SGHTA and CDR2 FQGNSA. V gave up 5 bases and J gave up 4 bases; unmatched junction bases: 9.